This T cell receptor beta chain was identified in a study of cytotoxic CD8 clonotypes in ibrutinib-treated CLL. About the research overall: There were approximately ten relapsed/refractory patients and some 15 treatment-naive patients, and approximately 17 were IGHV unmutated. Productive templates averaged approximately 260,000 per sample, and productive rearrangements more than 80,000. General study findings and limits: Researchers report that baseline clonality outpaced age-matched healthy donors and tracked circulating CD8+ T-cell counts.

A remark on this clone: The antigen is unknown.

The method was immunoSEQ multiplex PCR; TCRdb's version includes in-frame clones alone and lacks a portion of them. Seen here are 130,000 to 150,000 clones, 75% to 85% observed once, and the top ten hold about 13%. The CDR3 contains 15 residues. The J segment lost 4 bases and the V segment lost 3 bases, leaving 5 bases of the junction unmatched. Germline values: CDR1 SGHTA, CDR2 FQGNSA. The sample in question was PBMCs, obtained after 12 months of ibrutinib treatment. This TCR came from a human donor with chronic lymphocytic leukemia. This sequence joins TRBV7-2 and TRBJ2-3; 9 bases agree with TRBD2. CDR3 residues: CASSFSSGNADTQYF. CDR3 sequence (DNA): TGTGCCAGCAGCTTTTCTAGCGGGAACGCAGATACGCAGTATTTT. The full variable domain, with the rest looked up from reference TRBV7-2 and TRBJ2-3, is GAGVSQSPSNKVTEKGKDVELRCDPISGHTALYWYRQSLGQGLEFLIYFQGNSAPDKSGLPSDRFSAERTGGSVSTLTIQRTQQEDSAVYLCASSFSSGNADTQYFGPGTRLTVL.